This TCR beta chain is drawn from a study of control samples from healthy donors and cancer patients. The CDR3 has 11 residues. The germline gives CDR1 ENHRY, CDR2 SYGVKD. Trimming left V 10 bases short and J 6 bases short, with 12 bases between. The repertoire was sequenced with immunoSEQ multiplex PCR; TCRdb's copy has only in-frame clones and lacks some. The data contain tens of thousands of clones, nearly 90% of them singletons. The sample was blood. V and J are TRBV10-3 and TRBJ1-1; possible D gene TRBD1, 6 bases. This TCR came from a woman aged 50 to 60 in good health. The DNA for the CDR3 is TGTGCCACCCTGACAGGTTCTGAAGCTTTCTTT. It codes for CATLTGSEAFF.